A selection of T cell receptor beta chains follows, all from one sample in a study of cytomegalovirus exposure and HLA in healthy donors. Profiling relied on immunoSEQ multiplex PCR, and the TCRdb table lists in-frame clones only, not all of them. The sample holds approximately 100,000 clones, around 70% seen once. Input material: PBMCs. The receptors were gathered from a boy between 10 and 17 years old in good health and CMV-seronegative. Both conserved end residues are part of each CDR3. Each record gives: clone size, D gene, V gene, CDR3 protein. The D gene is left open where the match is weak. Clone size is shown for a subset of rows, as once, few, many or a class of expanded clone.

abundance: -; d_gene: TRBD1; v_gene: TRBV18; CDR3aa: CASSLGTGEDEQFF
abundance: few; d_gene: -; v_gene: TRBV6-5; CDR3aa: CASTRGEDSSYGYTF
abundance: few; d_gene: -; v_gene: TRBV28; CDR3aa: CASSLGSLGGTEAFF
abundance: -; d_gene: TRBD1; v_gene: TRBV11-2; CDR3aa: CASSVNRGRGEQYF
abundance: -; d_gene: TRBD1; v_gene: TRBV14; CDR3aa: CASSQDWAGGDGYTF
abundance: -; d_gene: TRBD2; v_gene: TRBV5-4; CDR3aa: CASSWERTSGSSYNEQFF
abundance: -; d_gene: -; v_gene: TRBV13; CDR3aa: CASSLGMWGDSYNEQFF
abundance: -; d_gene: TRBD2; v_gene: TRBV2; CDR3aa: CASSRTSGADTQYF
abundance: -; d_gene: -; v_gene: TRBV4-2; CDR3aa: CASSQGGGRGMNTEAFF
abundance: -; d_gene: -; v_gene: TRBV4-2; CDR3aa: CASSQDWREAYNEQFF
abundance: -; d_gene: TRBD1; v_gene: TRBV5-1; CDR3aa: CASSLGQGEETQYF
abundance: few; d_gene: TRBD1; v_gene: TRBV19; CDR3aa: CASSIGTGADTQYF
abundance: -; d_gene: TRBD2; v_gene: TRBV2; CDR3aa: CASRLAGGQDTQYF
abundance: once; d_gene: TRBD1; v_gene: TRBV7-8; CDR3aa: CASSAGTGAYEQYF
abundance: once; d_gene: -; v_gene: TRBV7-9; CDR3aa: CASSPGGGYTEAFF
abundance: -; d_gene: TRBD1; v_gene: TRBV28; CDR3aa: CASSLWTGGDQPQHF
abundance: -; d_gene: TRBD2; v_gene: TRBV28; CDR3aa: CASIPGGSYNEQFF
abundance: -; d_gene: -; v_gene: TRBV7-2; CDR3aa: CASTSEGVGYTF
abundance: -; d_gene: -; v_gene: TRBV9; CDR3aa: CASSVAPRGDSYEQYF
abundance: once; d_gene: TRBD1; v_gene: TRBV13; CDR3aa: CASSERDRAGEQYF
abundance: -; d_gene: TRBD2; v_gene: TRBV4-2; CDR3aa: CASSPTRGGTDTQYF
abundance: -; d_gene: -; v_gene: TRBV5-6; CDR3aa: CASSLRQFPAYEQYF
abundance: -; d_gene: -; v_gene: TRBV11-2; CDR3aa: CASSLDHSGANVLTF
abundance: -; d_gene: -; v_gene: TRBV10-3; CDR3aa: CAISDVGRSSYNEQFF
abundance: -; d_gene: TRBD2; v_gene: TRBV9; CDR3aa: CASSAGTSGSTDTQYF
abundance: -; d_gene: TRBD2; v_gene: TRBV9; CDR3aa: CASSVTSATDTQYF
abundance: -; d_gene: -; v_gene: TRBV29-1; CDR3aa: CSVEQRGFEAFF
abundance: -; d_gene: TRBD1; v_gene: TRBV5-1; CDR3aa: CASSYRGGQYF
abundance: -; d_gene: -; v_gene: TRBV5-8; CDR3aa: CASSTGQLSNQPQHF
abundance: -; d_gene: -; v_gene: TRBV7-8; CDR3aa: CASSLTVNTEAFF
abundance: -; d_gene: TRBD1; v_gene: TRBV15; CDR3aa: CATSPPWQGALRTPSYEQYF
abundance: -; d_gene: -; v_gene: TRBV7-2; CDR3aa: CASSFDRYTDTQYF
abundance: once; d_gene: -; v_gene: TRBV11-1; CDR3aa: CASSQLTGTYEQYF
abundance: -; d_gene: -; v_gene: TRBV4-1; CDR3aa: CASSQTSSTDTQYF
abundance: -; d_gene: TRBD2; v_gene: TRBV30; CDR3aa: CAWSVPPQRGSYEQYF
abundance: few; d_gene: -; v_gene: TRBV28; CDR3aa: CASSPLIGYFEAFF
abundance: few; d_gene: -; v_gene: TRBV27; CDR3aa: CASRQAVRGTEAFF
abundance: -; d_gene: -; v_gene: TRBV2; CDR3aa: CASGWAGSRDEQYF
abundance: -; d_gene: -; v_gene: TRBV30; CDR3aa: CAWSGGDTEAFF
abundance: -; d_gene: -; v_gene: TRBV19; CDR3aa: CASSAGVGNQPQHF
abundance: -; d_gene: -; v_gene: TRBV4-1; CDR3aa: CASSQDAPAGLPSSRHREKLFF
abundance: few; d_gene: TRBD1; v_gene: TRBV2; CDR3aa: CASSRDRAGGYTF
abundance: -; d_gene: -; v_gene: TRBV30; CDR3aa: CAWSVTGSQQFF
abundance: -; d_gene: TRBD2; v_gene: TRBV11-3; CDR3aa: CASSFGLAGTYEQYF
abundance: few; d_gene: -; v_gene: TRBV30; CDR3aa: CAWSVKGPEQFF
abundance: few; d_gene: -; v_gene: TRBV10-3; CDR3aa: CAIRDRENYGYTF
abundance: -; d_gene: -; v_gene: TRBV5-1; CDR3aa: CASRRTEQYEQYF
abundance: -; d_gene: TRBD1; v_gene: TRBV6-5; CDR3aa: CASRQTGVNQPQHF
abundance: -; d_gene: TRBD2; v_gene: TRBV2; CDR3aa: CASRTGTSGGPGGNEQFF
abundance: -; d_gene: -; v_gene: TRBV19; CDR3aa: CASSIGWRLRDFNTEAFF
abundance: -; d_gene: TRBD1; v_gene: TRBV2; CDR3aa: CASSQRQGVTEAFF